The rows below give T cell receptor beta chains drawn from one sample of a study of OX40 agonist ivuxolimab in advanced cancers. Sequenced by immunoSEQ multiplex PCR; TCRdb stores in-frame clones only, minus some. The profile shows 30,000 to 45,000 clones, roughly 85% of them singletons. The sequencing used CD4+ or CD8+ T cells sorted from blood, collected in a trial of the OX40 agonist ivuxolimab. The receptors shown here come from an adult with an advanced solid tumor such as melanoma, head and neck, liver or kidney cancer. CDR3s include the opening cysteine and the closing phenylalanine or tryptophan. The order of the fields is V gene, clone size, J gene, D gene, CDR3 protein, CDR3 DNA. The D gene is left open where the match is weak. Size is stated for part of the rows, as once, few or many counts, or as a class when the clone is expanded.

V: TRBV7-3; size: .; J: TRBJ2-1; D: .; CDR3: CASRFGTPVVDEQFF; DNA: TGTGCCAGCAGATTCGGGACACCGGTCGTCGATGAGCAGTTCTTC
V: TRBV6-6; size: .; J: TRBJ2-7; D: .; CDR3: CASSYSEGVDEQYF; DNA: TGTGCCAGCAGTTACTCGGAGGGTGTAGACGAGCAGTACTTC
V: TRBV28; size: .; J: TRBJ1-1; D: .; CDR3: CASSSLRWGGTEAFF; DNA: TGTGCCAGCAGTTCCCTCCGGTGGGGGGGCACTGAAGCTTTCTTT
V: TRBV4-3; size: .; J: TRBJ2-7; D: TRBD2; CDR3: CASSQGLAGSYEQYF; DNA: TGCGCCAGCAGCCAGGGACTAGCGGGATCCTACGAGCAGTACTTC
V: TRBV6-5; size: .; J: TRBJ1-6; D: .; CDR3: CASSWGAQPNSPLHF; DNA: TGTGCCAGCAGTTGGGGAGCCCAACCTAATTCACCCCTCCACTTT
V: TRBV23-1; size: .; J: TRBJ2-2; D: .; CDR3: CASSQQGDRTGELFF; DNA: TGCGCCAGCAGCCAACAGGGAGATCGTACCGGGGAGCTGTTTTTT
V: TRBV4-1; size: .; J: TRBJ2-7; D: .; CDR3: CASSRGGSYEQYF; DNA: TGCGCCAGCAGTAGGGGGGGCAGTTACGAGCAGTACTTC
V: TRBV5-1; size: .; J: TRBJ1-1; D: .; CDR3: CASSLEGRSSDTEAFF; DNA: TGCGCCAGCAGCTTGGAGGGCCGCTCTTCGGACACTGAAGCTTTCTTT
V: TRBV28; size: .; J: TRBJ1-1; D: TRBD1; CDR3: CASSDRVFRSSTEAFF; DNA: TGTGCCAGCAGCGACAGGGTTTTTCGGTCGAGCACTGAAGCTTTCTTT
V: TRBV25-1; size: .; J: TRBJ2-6; D: .; CDR3: CASSEMGSTSSGANVLTF; DNA: TGTGCCAGCAGTGAAATGGGCAGTACCAGCTCTGGGGCCAACGTCCTGACTTTC
V: TRBV11-2; size: .; J: TRBJ2-6; D: TRBD1; CDR3: CASSSTGQGGTGANVLTF; DNA: TGTGCCAGCAGCTCTACGGGACAGGGGGGTACTGGGGCCAACGTCCTGACTTTC
V: TRBV7-9; size: .; J: TRBJ2-7; D: .; CDR3: CASSLATDPREQYF; DNA: TGTGCCAGCAGCTTAGCTACGGACCCTAGGGAGCAGTACTTC
V: TRBV7-3; size: .; J: TRBJ2-3; D: TRBD2; CDR3: CASSPSGATDTQYF; DNA: TGTGCCAGCAGCCCTAGCGGGGCCACAGATACGCAGTATTTT
V: TRBV29-1; size: .; J: TRBJ2-7; D: TRBD2; CDR3: CSVGRGAGRPYEQYF; DNA: TGCAGCGTTGGCAGAGGAGCGGGACGACCCTACGAGCAGTACTTC
V: TRBV5-4; size: .; J: TRBJ1-2; D: .; CDR3: CASSAPDTRGYTF; DNA: TGTGCCAGCAGCGCACCCGACACCCGGGGCTACACCTTC
V: TRBV7-9; size: .; J: TRBJ2-3; D: TRBD2; CDR3: CASSLEGGSADTQYF; DNA: TGTGCCAGCAGCTTAGAGGGCGGGAGCGCAGATACGCAGTATTTT
V: TRBV9; size: once; J: TRBJ2-2; D: .; CDR3: CASSVDRGITGELFF; DNA: TGTGCCAGCAGCGTTGATCGGGGTATCACCGGGGAGCTGTTTTTT
V: TRBV6-5; size: .; J: TRBJ1-2; D: TRBD1; CDR3: CASGRQGATSGYTF; DNA: TGTGCCAGCGGAAGACAGGGGGCGACGAGTGGCTACACCTTC
V: TRBV5-1; size: once; J: TRBJ2-5; D: TRBD1; CDR3: CASSPGDRTGGTQYF; DNA: TGCGCCAGCAGCCCTGGGGACAGGACTGGGGGGACCCAGTACTTC
V: TRBV14; size: once; J: TRBJ1-2; D: .; CDR3: CASSQDGSPNYGYTF; DNA: TGTGCCAGCAGCCAAGATGGTAGTCCTAACTATGGCTACACCTTC
V: TRBV11-2; size: .; J: TRBJ2-7; D: .; CDR3: CASSSAVSYEQYF; DNA: TGTGCCAGCAGCTCCGCAGTCTCCTACGAGCAGTACTTC
V: TRBV18; size: .; J: TRBJ2-7; D: .; CDR3: CASSPEDGWGKQYF; DNA: TGTGCCAGCTCACCCGAGGACGGCTGGGGTAAGCAGTACTTC
V: TRBV11-2; size: .; J: TRBJ2-3; D: TRBD2; CDR3: CASSLYSAGGGSNTQYF; DNA: TGTGCCAGCAGCTTGTATTCGGCGGGGGGAGGGTCAAATACGCAGTATTTT
V: TRBV10-3; size: .; J: TRBJ1-2; D: TRBD1; CDR3: CAISEPDRAMRGYTF; DNA: TGTGCCATCAGTGAGCCCGACAGGGCGATGAGGGGCTACACCTTC
V: TRBV18; size: few; J: TRBJ1-5; D: .; CDR3: CASSLQGIRQPQHF; DNA: TGTGCCAGCTCACTACAGGGAATTCGGCAGCCCCAGCATTTT
V: TRBV27; size: .; J: TRBJ1-1; D: .; CDR3: CASRSHQEGQGTEAFF; DNA: TGTGCCAGCAGATCTCACCAAGAGGGGCAGGGGACTGAAGCTTTCTTT
V: TRBV7-2; size: .; J: TRBJ2-7; D: TRBD1; CDR3: CASSPTTRGPQREQYF; DNA: TGTGCCAGCAGCCCTACGACCAGGGGGCCTCAGCGCGAGCAGTACTTC
V: TRBV18; size: .; J: TRBJ1-4; D: .; CDR3: CASFPTQGGINEKLFF; DNA: TGTGCCAGCTTCCCCACGCAGGGCGGCATTAATGAAAAACTGTTTTTT
V: TRBV11-2; size: medium-sized; J: TRBJ2-7; D: TRBD1; CDR3: CASSPRDRTYEQYF; DNA: TGTGCCAGCAGCCCAAGGGACAGGACCTACGAGCAGTACTTC
V: TRBV7-2; size: .; J: TRBJ2-4; D: .; CDR3: CASSLTARIAKNIQYF; DNA: TGTGCCAGCAGCTTGACAGCCCGGATAGCCAAAAACATTCAGTACTTC
V: TRBV30; size: .; J: TRBJ1-2; D: .; CDR3: CAWSVGGRYTF; DNA: TGTGCCTGGAGTGTGGGGGGACGCTACACCTTC
V: TRBV6-1; size: .; J: TRBJ2-7; D: .; CDR3: CASSGSGVSYEQYF; DNA: TGTGCCAGCAGTGGATCAGGTGTCTCCTACGAGCAGTACTTC
V: TRBV27; size: .; J: TRBJ2-7; D: .; CDR3: CATTLGYEQYF; DNA: TGTGCCACCACCCTGGGCTACGAGCAGTACTTC
V: TRBV28; size: .; J: TRBJ1-4; D: TRBD1; CDR3: CASRGTGGFEKLFF; DNA: TGTGCCAGCAGAGGGACAGGGGGATTTGAAAAACTGTTTTTT
V: TRBV4-1; size: .; J: TRBJ2-2; D: .; CDR3: CASSQVIAANTGELFF; DNA: TGCGCCAGCAGCCAAGTAATAGCGGCGAACACCGGGGAGCTGTTTTTT
V: TRBV28; size: .; J: TRBJ2-3; D: .; CDR3: CASSLSPGTSTDTQYF; DNA: TGTGCCAGCAGTTTATCCCCCGGGACTAGCACAGATACGCAGTATTTT
V: TRBV5-4; size: .; J: TRBJ2-3; D: TRBD2; CDR3: CASSPGLAGRTDTQYF; DNA: TGTGCCAGCAGCCCGGGACTAGCGGGGAGAACAGATACGCAGTATTTT
V: TRBV5-1; size: .; J: TRBJ2-5; D: .; CDR3: CASSLGRGVGETQYF; DNA: TGCGCCAGCAGCTTGGGTAGGGGGGTAGGAGAGACCCAGTACTTC
V: TRBV9; size: .; J: TRBJ2-1; D: TRBD2; CDR3: CASSVGGTTYNEQFF; DNA: TGTGCCAGCAGCGTAGGCGGGACTACCTACAATGAGCAGTTCTTC
V: TRBV4-2; size: .; J: TRBJ1-1; D: .; CDR3: CASSQYPRTEAFF; DNA: TGTGCCAGCAGCCAATATCCCCGCACTGAAGCTTTCTTT
V: TRBV7-9; size: .; J: TRBJ1-1; D: .; CDR3: CASSLVVGTTEAFF; DNA: TGTGCCAGCAGCTTAGTTGTAGGGACCACTGAAGCTTTCTTT
V: TRBV30; size: few; J: TRBJ1-1; D: .; CDR3: CAGCWGNTEAFF; DNA: TGTGCCGGCTGCTGGGGGAACACTGAAGCTTTCTTT